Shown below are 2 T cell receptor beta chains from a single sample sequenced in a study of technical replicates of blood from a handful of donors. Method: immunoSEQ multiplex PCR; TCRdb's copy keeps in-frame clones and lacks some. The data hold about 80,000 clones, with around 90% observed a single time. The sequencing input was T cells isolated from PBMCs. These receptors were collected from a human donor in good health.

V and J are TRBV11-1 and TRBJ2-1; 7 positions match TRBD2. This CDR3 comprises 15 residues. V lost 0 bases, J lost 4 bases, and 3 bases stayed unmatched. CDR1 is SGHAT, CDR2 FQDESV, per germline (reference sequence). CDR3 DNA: TGTGCCAGCAGCTTAGCCAGGGAGGGTTACAATGAGCAGTTCTTC. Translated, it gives CASSLAREGYNEQFF.

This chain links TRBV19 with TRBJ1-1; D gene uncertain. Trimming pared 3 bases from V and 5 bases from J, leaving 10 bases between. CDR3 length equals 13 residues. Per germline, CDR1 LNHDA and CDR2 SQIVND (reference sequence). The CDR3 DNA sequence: TGTGCCAGTAGTATTAACAGAAAGACTGAAGCTTTCTTT. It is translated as CASSINRKTEAFF.